The 26 T cell receptor beta chains reported below all come from one sample, sequenced in a study of PD-L1 blockade in urothelial cancer. The time point denotes: peripheral blood 6 weeks after treatment start. Produced via immunoSEQ multiplex PCR; TCRdb's table is partial and in-frame only. In the table there are about 45,000 clones, roughly 86% of which are singletons. This specimen was PBMCs, taken around atezolizumab (anti-PD-L1) treatment. These TCRs come from a man aged 60-69 years with urothelial cancer.

This clone was found once. The gene calls are TRBV5-4 and TRBJ1-1; TRBD1 matches 7 bases. Germline CDR1 SGHNT, CDR2 YYREEE (reference sequence). V was pared by 4 bases and J by 4 bases, with 7 bases of the junction left unmatched. The CDR3 is 14 amino acids. CDR3 sequence (DNA): TGTGCCAGCAGCCCTGACAGGGTCGGCACTGAAGCTTTCTTT. This sequence encodes CASSPDRVGTEAFF.

This clone was counted a single time. The rearrangement links TRBV20-1 to TRBJ1-4; D unresolved. The CDR3 consists of 11 residues. Trimming took 5 bases from V and 13 from J, leaving 14 bases between them. The germline gives CDR1 DFQATT, CDR2 SNEGSKA (reference sequence). The CDR3 sequence is CSAPKGGLLFF. The CDR3, as DNA: TGCAGTGCTCCCAAAGGAGGGTTACTGTTTTTT.

The V call is TRBV5-1, the J call TRBJ1-1; a possible D gene is TRBD1 (5 bases). Deletions cut 4 bases from V and 1 base from J, with 5 bases between. The CDR3 contains 12 residues. Per germline, CDR1 SGHRS and CDR2 YFSETQ. The CDR3 bases are TGCGCCAGCAGCACAGGGAACACTGAAGCTTTCTTT. It translates to CASSTGNTEAFF.

V and J are TRBV5-5 and TRBJ2-7; TRBD2 matches 10 bases. The CDR3 is 13 amino acids. Germline CDR1 and CDR2: SGHKS and YYEKEE (reference sequence). The V and J ends lost 7 bases and 7 bases, in that order; junction bases with no gene match: 8. The CDR3 here is CASGLAGAGEQYF. In DNA form, the CDR3 reads TGTGCCAGCGGGCTAGCGGGGGCGGGGGAGCAGTACTTC.

The chain uses TRBV7-9 and TRBJ2-3; no clear D gene. CDR3 length: 14 amino acids. Trimming pared 7 bases from V and 4 bases from J, leaving 15 bases between. Looked up from germline, CDR1 is SEHNR and CDR2 is FQNEAQ (reference sequence). The CDR3 sequence: CASITSGRSDTQYF. CDR3 nucleotides: TGTGCCAGCATTACGAGTGGTCGGTCAGATACGCAGTATTTT.

V is TRBV28 and J is TRBJ2-7, with D maybe TRBD2 (6 bases). The CDR3 runs to 16 residues. V was clipped by 8 bases and J by 0 bases, with 20 bases between them. Per germline, CDR1 MDHEN and CDR2 SYDVKM. This CDR3 reads CASFPSGLGSSYEQYF. The CDR3 nucleotides read TGTGCCAGCTTTCCGTCAGGGCTCGGGAGCTCCTACGAGCAGTACTTC.

V gene TRBV19 combines with J gene TRBJ2-3; a weak D match, TRBD2 (6 bases). Looked up from germline, CDR1 is LNHDA and CDR2 is SQIVND (reference sequence). There are 14 residues in the CDR3. Trimming removed 8 bases from V and 4 bases from J, with 16 bases in between. The CDR3 sequence: CASAEGWRADTQYF. The CDR3 bases are TGTGCCAGTGCCGAGGGGTGGAGGGCAGATACGCAGTATTTT.

A remark on this clone: One junction end disagrees with the germline gene, perhaps due to a read error. The chain is built from TRBV7-7 and TRBJ2-7; the match to TRBD1 covers 9 bases. There are 15 residues in the CDR3. The germline gives CDR1 SSHAT, CDR2 FNYEAQ (reference sequence). Written as DNA, the CDR3 is TGTGCTAGCAGCGCCGGGACAGGGAACCTCTACGAGCAGTACTTC. This encodes CASSAGTGNLYEQYF. Using reference TRBV7-7 and TRBJ2-7 for the parts outside the CDR3, the full variable domain is GAGVSQSPRYKVTKRGQDVTLRCDPISSHATLYWYQQALGQGPEFLTYFNYEAQPDKSGLPSDRFSAERPEGSISTLTIQRTEQRDSAMYRCASSAGTGNLYEQYFGPGTRLTVT.

This chain links TRBV15 with TRBJ2-3; 10 positions match TRBD2. V lost 5 bases and J lost 3; bases outside the gene matches: 8. The CDR3 is 16 amino acids. The V gene's germline CDR1 is LNHNV and CDR2 YYDKDF (reference sequence). The CDR3 loop reads CATSEERGGGTDTQYF. CDR3 coding DNA: TGTGCCACCAGCGAGGAGCGGGGGGGCGGGACAGATACGCAGTATTTT. Full variable domain (remainder filled in from reference TRBV15 and TRBJ2-3): DAMVIQNPRYQVTQFGKPVTLSCSQTLNHNVMYWYQQKSSQAPKLLFHYYDKDFNNEADTPDNFQSRRPNTSFCFLDIRSPGLGDTAMYLCATSEERGGGTDTQYFGPGTRLTVL.

The rearrangement joins TRBV30 to TRBJ1-2; no reliable D call. The V gene's germline CDR1 is GTSNPN and CDR2 SVGIG (reference sequence). The CDR3 has 14 amino acids. The germline V and J ends were trimmed by 0 bases and 8 bases, with 16 bases remaining between them. The CDR3 nucleotides are TGTGCCTGGAGTGTCTTGCTCGCGGTGAAAGGCTACACCTTC. Its translation: CAWSVLLAVKGYTF.

V gene TRBV6-5 combines with J gene TRBJ2-2; 10 bases fit TRBD2. V dropped 2 bases and J dropped 6; count of bases not matched to a gene: 6. Per the germline V gene, CDR1 is MNHEY and CDR2 is SVGAGI. This CDR3 spans 16 amino acids. CDR3: CASSYRRLAGSGELFF. The CDR3 DNA sequence: TGTGCCAGCAGTTACCGTCGACTAGCGGGTTCCGGGGAGCTGTTTTTT.

CDR3 sequence: CASSFSGGSTDTQYF. Written as DNA, the CDR3 is TGCGCCAGCAGTTTTAGCGGGGGAAGCACAGATACGCAGTATTTT. The chain combines TRBV10-2 with TRBJ2-3; TRBD2 agrees at 9 bases. This CDR3 has 15 residues. V trimming: 5 bases; J trimming: 0 bases; junction bases outside the gene matches: 3. Germline-derived CDR1 and CDR2 are WSHSY and SAAADI.

This chain connects TRBV2 to TRBJ1-1; the D is unclear. Trimming left V 7 bases short and J 1 base short, with 10 bases between. This CDR3 comprises 13 residues. Germline V gives CDR1 SNHLY, CDR2 FYNNEI. DNA for the CDR3: TGTGCCAGCAAGCAGGACTCGAACACTGAAGCTTTCTTT. This codes for CASKQDSNTEAFF.

This clone was detected only a few times. The rearrangement uses TRBV28 and TRBJ2-2; D possibly corresponds to TRBD2 (5 bases). Trimming left V 7 bases short and J 0 bases short, with 12 bases between. In germline, CDR1 is MDHEN, CDR2 SYDVKM. The CDR3 is made up of 15 amino acids. In DNA, the CDR3 is TGTGCCAGCAAGAGGGATTCCTCGAACACCGGGGAGCTGTTTTTT. This codes for CASKRDSSNTGELFF. The full variable domain, in which reference TRBV28 and TRBJ2-2 provide the parts outside the CDR3, is DVKVTQSSRYLVKRTGEKVFLECVQDMDHENMFWYRQDPGLGLRLIYFSYDVKMKEKGDIPEGYSVSREKKERFSLILESASTNQTSMYLCASKRDSSNTGELFFGEGSRLTVL.

This rearrangement joins TRBV5-6 to TRBJ2-3; 14 bases fit TRBD2. CDR3 length: 17 amino acids. The trim removed 4 bases at V and 1 base at J, leaving 5 bases unmatched. Per germline, CDR1 SGHDT and CDR2 YYEEEE. DNA for the CDR3: TGTGCCAGCAGCCGCGGGACTAGCGGGAGAGGCACAGATACGCAGTATTTT. It encodes CASSRGTSGRGTDTQYF.

V usage is TRBV5-4 and J usage is TRBJ1-4, with D possibly matching TRBD1 (6 bases). Looked up from germline, CDR1 is SGHNT and CDR2 is YYREEE (reference sequence). The ends were cut back, 4 bases at V and 10 bases at J, with 17 bases in the middle. CDR3 size: 14 residues. As DNA, the CDR3 is TGTGCCAGCAGCACTCCGGGACGAGGGGGAAAACTGTTTTTT. Amino acid sequence: CASSTPGRGGKLFF. Complete variable domain (other parts from reference TRBV5-4 and TRBJ1-4): ETGVTQSPTHLIKTRGQQVTLRCSSQSGHNTVSWYQQALGQGPQFIFQYYREEENGRGNFPPRFSGLQFPNYSSELNVNALELDDSALYLCASSTPGRGGKLFFGSGTQLSVL.

J is TRBJ2-3 and V is TRBV5-1; maybe TRBD1 (6 bases). The V gene's germline CDR1 is SGHRS and CDR2 YFSETQ. This CDR3 region has 13 residues. Trimming took 5 bases from V and 3 from J, leaving 10 bases between them. The CDR3 bases are TGCGCCAGCAGTGGCAGGGGAACAGATACGCAGTATTTT. The encoded protein is CASSGRGTDTQYF.

This chain links TRBV5-4 with TRBJ1-1; D not resolved. CDR3 length equals 12 residues. With 1 base removed from V and 11 bases from J, the gap between germline ends came to 12 bases. Per the germline V gene, CDR1 is SGHNT and CDR2 is YYREEE (reference sequence). CDR3 residues: CASSLNEFGAFF. In DNA form, the CDR3 reads TGTGCCAGCAGCTTGAATGAATTCGGGGCTTTCTTT.

The CDR3 DNA is TGTGCCAGCAGTTTTGGGACTAGGGGGTTTGGTGAGCAGTTCTTC. Its translation is CASSFGTRGFGEQFF. V and J are TRBV28 and TRBJ2-1; 8 bases are shared with TRBD2. V shed 3 bases, J shed 9 bases, and the junction held 10 bases outside the gene matches. Germline V gives CDR1 MDHEN, CDR2 SYDVKM. The CDR3 contains 15 residues.

This clone was recorded only once. This chain links TRBV19 with TRBJ2-4, with 9 positions matching TRBD1. Trimming removed 6 bases from V and 10 bases from J; junction bases left unmatched: 16. The CDR3 runs 16 residues. Germline CDR1 and CDR2: LNHDA and SQIVND (reference sequence). Here the CDR3 DNA reads TGTGCCAGTAGCCCGCAAGGACAGGGGATTCTCAGGATTCAGTACTTC. Amino acids: CASSPQGQGILRIQYF.

The chain combines TRBV11-2 with TRBJ2-3; TRBD1 is a possible D gene (5 bases). CDR1 and CDR2 from the germline V gene are SGHAT and FQNNGV. The CDR3 is made up of 15 amino acids. V shed 5 bases and J shed 3 bases, with 15 bases lying between them. In DNA, the CDR3 is TGTGCCAGCAGCCCGGTCGTGGGGCGGACAGATACGCAGTATTTT. It translates to CASSPVVGRTDTQYF.

The rearrangement links TRBV2 to TRBJ2-6; D perhaps matches TRBD1 (6 bases). The CDR3 sequence is 14 residues long. The V gene lost 8 bases and the J gene lost 0 bases, with 8 bases spanning the gap. Germline V gives CDR1 SNHLY, CDR2 FYNNEI. The CDR3 loop is CASRTDSGANVLTF. Written as DNA, the CDR3 is TGTGCCAGCCGGACAGACTCTGGGGCCAACGTCCTGACTTTC.

As to this clone: At the DNA level, this CDR3 is encoded by other sequences in the same sample as well. The V gene is TRBV4-1, the J gene TRBJ1-2; possibly TRBD1 for D (6 bases). Germline values: CDR1 MGHRA, CDR2 YSYEKL. This CDR3 contains 13 residues. Trimming cost V 1 base and J 5 bases, with 8 bases left between them. The CDR3 protein is CASSQGTAYGYTF. Here the CDR3 DNA reads TGCGCCAGCAGCCAAGGGACAGCTTATGGCTACACCTTC.

The chain employs TRBV2 and TRBJ2-1, with D perhaps matching TRBD2 (6 bases). Per the germline V gene, CDR1 is SNHLY and CDR2 is FYNNEI. CDR3 length equals 15 residues. Trimming removed 8 bases from V and 6 bases from J, with 20 bases in between. In nucleotides, the CDR3 is TGTGCCAGCCAGAACCTACTTCGCGGGGCCAATGAGCAGTTCTTC. Translation gives CASQNLLRGANEQFF.

The chain recombines TRBV11-2 with TRBJ1-4, with 8 bases identical to TRBD1. This CDR3 has 15 amino acids. With V trimmed by 5 bases and J by 8 bases, 10 bases remained unmatched. Looked up from germline, CDR1 is SGHAT and CDR2 is FQNNGV. CDR3 residues: CASSTYRGAFEKLFF. CDR3 in DNA: TGTGCCAGCAGCACATACAGGGGGGCCTTCGAAAAACTGTTTTTT.

V gene TRBV14 combines with J gene TRBJ2-5; TRBD1 aligns across 7 bases. V shed 3 bases and J 5 bases; nucleotides not matched to a gene: 9. The V gene's germline CDR1 is SGHDN and CDR2 FVKESK. This CDR3 comprises 15 residues. The CDR3 region is CASSHPNRGKETQYF. The CDR3, as DNA: TGTGCCAGCAGCCATCCCAACAGGGGAAAGGAGACCCAGTACTTC.